One T cell receptor beta chain is described in this entry. The source of the sample is a study of blood T cell repertoires in COVID-19. This CDR3 has 14 amino acids. V was trimmed by 10 bases and J by 2 bases, leaving 14 bases between them. Assay: immunoSEQ multiplex PCR; the TCRdb copy retains only in-frame clones and omits some. The table records roughly 40,000 clones, 65% to 90% of them present only once. V and J are TRBV23-1 and TRBJ1-4; the D gene is possibly TRBD1 (5 bases). TRBV23-1 is an open reading frame, and its role is uncertain. The sample taken for sequencing was peripheral blood. The TCR comes from a human donor in a cohort sampled during active COVID-19. CDR3 coding DNA: TGCGCCATTAGGGGAAAGGGGACTAATGAAAAACTGTTTTTT. Residues: CAIRGKGTNEKLFF.